This entry lists 25 T cell receptor beta chains sequenced from one sample in a study of T cells in Graves' hyperthyroidism and ophthalmopathy (dated by TCRdb to about 2019). Library prep was done by multiplex PCR. The data were produced on an Illumina HiSeq 2000. The TCR beta CDR3 regions were amplified from RNA transcripts. The TCR CDR3 was subjected to a first round of RT-PCR using the HTBI primer set and the Qiagen OneStep RT-PCR kit. Using fastp at Q25 and MiXCR, TCRdb reprocessed the public reads and kept productive beta chains. When rows share a CDR3 protein, they turn into one entry using the most common DNA and genes. In all, the sample holds around 380,000 distinct CDR3 sequences, and approximately 12% of those were seen once. The ten largest clonotypes hold 20% to 25% of the sample. The sample consisted of blood. These receptors were taken from a man aged 30-40 years with Graves' hyperthyroidism that later progressed to Graves' ophthalmopathy.

This clonotype was detected many times. V is TRBV30 and J is TRBJ1-5, with 8 bases that match TRBD1. This CDR3 comprises 14 residues. J gave up 8 bases and V 2 bases, and 8 bases lay outside the gene matches. Germline V gene lookup returns CDR1 GTSNPN and CDR2 SVGIG (reference sequence). The CDR3 coding sequence is TGTGCCTGGAGTACACAGGGGGGCGGGAAGCCCCAGCATTTT. This codes for CAWSTQGGGKPQHF.

At least ten counts were recorded for this clonotype. V usage is TRBV7-9 and J usage is TRBJ2-1; 13 bases agree with TRBD2. The CDR3 length is 19 residues. The V and J ends lost 5 bases and 0 bases, in that order; junction bases with no gene match: 10. Germline CDR1 and CDR2: SEHNR and FQNEAQ (reference sequence). CDR3 amino acids: CASSPRTSGGRSSYNEQFF. The CDR3, as DNA: TGTGCCAGCAGCCCGCGGACTAGCGGGGGCCGGAGCTCCTACAATGAGCAGTTCTTC.

The sample holds many counts of this clonotype. This sequence joins TRBV7-9 and TRBJ2-3, with a tentative D call TRBD2 (5 bases). Per germline, CDR1 SEHNR and CDR2 FQNEAQ (reference sequence). The CDR3 totals 14 residues. V lost 6 bases and J 5 bases, leaving 15 bases between the germline ends. CDR3 nucleotide sequence: TGTGCCAGCAGGGAGGCTACCACCGGAGATACGCAGTATTTT. This sequence encodes CASREATTGDTQYF. The whole variable domain, filled in from reference TRBV7-9 and TRBJ2-3, reads DTGVSQNPRHKITKRGQNVTFRCDPISEHNRLYWYRQTLGQGPEFLTYFQNEAQLEKSRLLSDRFSAERPKGSFSTLEIQRTEQGDSAMYLCASREATTGDTQYFGPGTRLTVL.

Only a few counts were recorded for this clonotype. The chain recombines TRBV20-1 with TRBJ2-1, with 9 nucleotides matching TRBD2. CDR3 length: 15 amino acids. Per germline, CDR1 DFQATT and CDR2 SNEGSKA (reference sequence). The junction had 3 bases not matched to a gene; V was cut back by 2 bases and J by 1 base. The chain's CDR3 is CSARLAGRSYNEQFF. In DNA form, the CDR3 reads TGCAGTGCTAGACTAGCGGGGCGTTCCTACAATGAGCAGTTCTTC.

V and J are TRBV20-1 and TRBJ1-6; D gene uncertain. The CDR3 is 14 residues long. V was clipped by 6 bases and J by 8 bases, with 17 bases between them. Per the germline V gene, CDR1 is DFQATT and CDR2 is SNEGSKA (reference sequence). The CDR3 loop is CSALRGVKDSPLHF. DNA of the CDR3: TGCAGTGCCCTACGCGGGGTTAAGGATTCACCCCTCCACTTT.

This clonotype was counted ten times or more. This chain uses TRBV27 with TRBJ2-7, with TRBD1 identical over 8 bases. The germline gives CDR1 MNHEY, CDR2 SMNVEV (reference sequence). The CDR3 length is 14 residues. Germline trimming cut 3 bases from V and 3 bases from J; bases unmatched to any gene: 4. The DNA of the CDR3 is TGTGCCAGCAGTTTCCAGGGGGCCAACTACGAGCAGTACTTC. It translates to CASSFQGANYEQYF.

CDR3 DNA sequence: TGTGCCAGCAGCCAAGATCCCCTCTGGGTCCCCTCTGGGGCCAACGTCCTGACTTTC. Encoded protein: CASSQDPLWVPSGANVLTF. The chain joins TRBV14 to TRBJ2-6; D remains ambiguous. The CDR3 is 19 amino acids. Looked up from germline, CDR1 is SGHDN and CDR2 is FVKESK. The V gene lost 0 bases and the J gene lost 0 bases, with 15 bases spanning the gap.

This clonotype was detected many times. The gene calls are TRBV5-1 and TRBJ1-2, with 7 bases lining up with TRBD1. Trimming at V came to 0 bases and at J to 8 bases, leaving 7 bases not matched to a gene. This CDR3 spans 14 amino acids. The germline V gene encodes CDR1 SGHRS and CDR2 YFSETQ. The CDR3 nucleotides are TGCGCCAGCAGCTTGGCCGGCCAGGGGGGCGGCTACACCTTC. This gives the protein CASSLAGQGGGYTF.

Only a few counts were recorded for this clonotype. The genes are TRBV5-6 and TRBJ2-1, with TRBD2 matching over 7 bases. Trimming removed 4 bases from V and 5 bases from J; junction bases left unmatched: 9. Germline assignment: CDR1 SGHDT and CDR2 YYEEEE. The CDR3 covers 15 residues. CDR3 residues: CASSPDGTTDNEQFF. In nucleotides, the CDR3 is TGTGCCAGCAGCCCGGACGGGACTACCGACAATGAGCAGTTCTTC.

This clonotype was detected many times. The chain couples TRBV10-3 to TRBJ2-7, with a weak D call TRBD1 (5 bases). Trimming cost V 3 bases and J 0 bases, with 9 bases left between them. The CDR3 has 14 residues. Germline values: CDR1 ENHRY, CDR2 SYGVKD. As DNA, the CDR3 is TGTGCCATCAGTGATGGGGCTAGCTCCTACGAGCAGTACTTC. The encoded protein is CAISDGASSYEQYF.

This clonotype was seen more than once but under ten times. The genes are TRBV7-2 and TRBJ1-3, with 7 positions matching TRBD1. J gave up 2 bases and V 2 bases, and 15 bases lay outside the gene matches. This CDR3 is 19 amino acids long. Germline CDR1 is SGHTA and CDR2 is FQGNSA. The CDR3, as DNA: TGTGCCAGCAGCTTAAGGCGGGGGGTTGCCAGGGGGACTGGAAACACCATATATTTT. This codes for CASSLRRGVARGTGNTIYF.

This clonotype was observed many times. The rearrangement joins TRBV5-1 to TRBJ1-1; D gene ambiguous. V was clipped by 4 bases and J by 0 bases, with 10 bases between them. The CDR3 has 14 residues. The V gene's germline CDR1 is SGHRS and CDR2 YFSETQ. CDR3 sequence: CASSPWTVNTEAFF. Here the CDR3 DNA reads TGCGCCAGCAGCCCCTGGACGGTGAACACTGAAGCTTTCTTT. The variable domain in full, completed from reference TRBV5-1 and TRBJ1-1, reads KAGVTQTPRYLIKTRGQQVTLSCSPISGHRSVSWYQQTPGQGLQFLFEYFSETQRNKGNFPGRFSGRQFSNSRSEMNVSTLELGDSALYLCASSPWTVNTEAFFGQGTRLTVV.

There are many counts of this clonotype. The V and J genes are TRBV30 and TRBJ1-1; D not resolved. Trimming stripped 0 bases from V and 1 base from J, with 9 bases between. Germline V gene sequence: CDR1 GTSNPN, CDR2 SVGIG (reference sequence). CDR3 size: 14 residues. The CDR3: CAWSVRTSNTEAFF. The DNA for the CDR3 is TGTGCCTGGAGTGTAAGAACCTCGAACACTGAAGCTTTCTTT.

The CDR3 sequence: CASGSGQGAREQYF. CDR3 DNA: TGTGCCAGCGGATCGGGACAGGGGGCCCGGGAGCAGTACTTC. The chain combines TRBV6-1 with TRBJ2-7; TRBD1 matches 12 bases. The V and J ends lost 8 bases and 7 bases, in that order; junction bases with no gene match: 9. Germline V lookup: CDR1 MNHNS, CDR2 SASEGT. The CDR3 totals 14 residues.

As concerns this clonotype: Because it lacks the conserved phenylalanine or tryptophan at the end, this CDR3 is likely a read error. This chain connects TRBV5-1 to TRBJ1-1; D not certain. The V and J ends lost 2 bases and 1 base respectively, with 3 bases between them. The CDR3 loop spans 12 amino acids. Germline loops: CDR1 SGHRS, CDR2 YFSETQ. DNA of the CDR3: TGCGCCAGCAGCTTTTCGAACACTGAAGCTTTCTCT. Residues: CASSFSNTEAFS.

This clonotype occurred a few times. The V gene is TRBV7-9, the J gene TRBJ1-6; 7 positions agree with TRBD1. Germline CDR1 reads SEHNR; CDR2 reads FQNEAQ (reference sequence). J gave up 8 bases and V 4 bases, and 5 bases lay outside the gene matches. This CDR3 has 14 residues. DNA for the CDR3: TGTGCCAGCAGCTACACAGGGGAACATTCACCCCTCCACTTT. Protein: CASSYTGEHSPLHF.

This clonotype was recorded at least ten times. This chain connects TRBV7-9 to TRBJ2-3; D remains ambiguous. This CDR3 region has 16 residues. Trimming removed 2 bases at V and 0 bases at J, with 12 bases between. Germline V gene sequence: CDR1 SEHNR, CDR2 FQNEAQ (reference sequence). The CDR3 spells CASSLFVSISTDTQYF. The DNA of the CDR3 is TGTGCCAGCAGCTTATTCGTCTCTATCAGCACAGATACGCAGTATTTT.

Remarks on this clonotype: This may stem from a read error, because a much larger clone lies one nucleotide away. The conserved final phenylalanine or tryptophan is absent from the CDR3, which likely points to a read error. The chain is built from TRBV12-3 or TRBV12-4 and TRBJ2-1; D is ambiguous. Trimming pared 0 bases from V and 0 bases from J, leaving 12 bases between. The CDR3 runs to 17 residues. The CDR3 sequence is CASSLALRLSSYNEQFI. DNA for the CDR3: TGTGCCAGCAGTTTAGCGCTGCGCCTTAGCTCCTACAATGAGCAGTTCATC.

This clonotype was found many times. This rearrangement joins TRBV11-2 to TRBJ2-2, with D unresolved. Germline V gene lookup returns CDR1 SGHAT and CDR2 FQNNGV. This CDR3 spans 13 amino acids. With 5 bases removed from V and 7 bases from J, the gap between germline ends came to 11 bases. CDR3 sequence: CASSATADGELFF. CDR3 DNA: TGTGCCAGCAGCGCCACTGCGGACGGGGAGCTGTTTTTT.

The J gene is TRBJ2-4, the V gene TRBV19, with D tentatively TRBD2 (6 bases). Per germline, CDR1 LNHDA and CDR2 SQIVND (reference sequence). Between the trimmed V and J ends, which lost 3 bases and 0 bases, there was a span of 12 bases. The CDR3 extends over 16 amino acids. The DNA for the CDR3 is TGTGCCAGTAGTATCGGGCCGGGAGTAGCCAAAAACATTCAGTACTTC. This codes for CASSIGPGVAKNIQYF.

This clonotype was detected many times. J is TRBJ1-5 and V is TRBV28, with D possibly being TRBD1 (6 bases). V lost 5 bases and J 2 bases, leaving 22 bases between the germline ends. In germline, CDR1 is MDHEN, CDR2 SYDVKM. CDR3 length: 18 amino acids. CDR3 DNA sequence: TGTGCCAGCAGTGTCCCGATTTACAGGGTCCTGGGCAATCAGCCCCAGCATTTT. It codes for CASSVPIYRVLGNQPQHF.

This clonotype was seen repeatedly, ten times or more. The rearrangement joins TRBV30 to TRBJ2-5; perhaps TRBD1 as D (6 bases). The germline V gene encodes CDR1 GTSNPN and CDR2 SVGIG (reference sequence). This CDR3 spans 12 amino acids. The V end was cut by 4 bases, the J end by 5 bases, with 11 bases between. The CDR3 DNA reads as TGTGCCTGGACTGGGGGCCGGGAGACCCAGTACTTC. Translated, it gives CAWTGGRETQYF.

In this sample, this clonotype turned up a few times. V usage is TRBV19 and J usage is TRBJ1-3, with TRBD1 identical over 7 bases. Germline V gene sequence: CDR1 LNHDA, CDR2 SQIVND (reference sequence). V gave up 4 bases and J gave up 0 bases; unmatched junction bases: 6. The CDR3 is made up of 16 amino acids. The CDR3 region has the DNA TGTGCCAGTAGTACGACCGGGACAGTCTCTGGAAACACCATATATTTT. Protein product: CASSTTGTVSGNTIYF.

Ten or more counts support this clonotype. It may be a read error: a sequence one base away is much more abundant. The rearrangement links TRBV12-3 or TRBV12-4 to TRBJ1-1; D ambiguous. The CDR3 totals 13 residues. Trimming took 2 bases from V and 1 from J, leaving 5 bases between them. This chain's CDR3 is CASSLHGNTEAFF. The CDR3 nucleotides are TGTGCCAGCAGTTTACACGGGAACACTGAAGCTTTCTTT.

This clonotype appeared many times. The rearrangement links TRBV2 to TRBJ2-3; D not certain. Per the germline V gene, CDR1 is SNHLY and CDR2 is FYNNEI. The CDR3 totals 13 residues. V gave up 7 bases and J gave up 2 bases, with 10 bases separating them. The CDR3 bases are TGTGCCAGCATCCTAGGCCCCACAGATACGCAGTATTTT. Encoded protein: CASILGPTDTQYF.